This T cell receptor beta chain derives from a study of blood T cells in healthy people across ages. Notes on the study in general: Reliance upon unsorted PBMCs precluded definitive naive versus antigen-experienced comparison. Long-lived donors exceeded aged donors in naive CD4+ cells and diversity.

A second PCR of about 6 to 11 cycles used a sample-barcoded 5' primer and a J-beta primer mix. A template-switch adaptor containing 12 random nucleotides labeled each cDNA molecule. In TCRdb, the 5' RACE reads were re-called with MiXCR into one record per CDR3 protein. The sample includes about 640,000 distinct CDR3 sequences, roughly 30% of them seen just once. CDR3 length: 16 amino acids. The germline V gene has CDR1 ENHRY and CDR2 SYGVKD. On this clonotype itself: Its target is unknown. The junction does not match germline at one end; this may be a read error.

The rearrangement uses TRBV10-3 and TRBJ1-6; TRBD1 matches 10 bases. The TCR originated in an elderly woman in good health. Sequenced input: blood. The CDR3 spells CAIIESTGGRNSPLHF. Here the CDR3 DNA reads TGTGCCATCATTGAGTCGACAGGGGGCAGAAATTCACCCCTCCACTTT.